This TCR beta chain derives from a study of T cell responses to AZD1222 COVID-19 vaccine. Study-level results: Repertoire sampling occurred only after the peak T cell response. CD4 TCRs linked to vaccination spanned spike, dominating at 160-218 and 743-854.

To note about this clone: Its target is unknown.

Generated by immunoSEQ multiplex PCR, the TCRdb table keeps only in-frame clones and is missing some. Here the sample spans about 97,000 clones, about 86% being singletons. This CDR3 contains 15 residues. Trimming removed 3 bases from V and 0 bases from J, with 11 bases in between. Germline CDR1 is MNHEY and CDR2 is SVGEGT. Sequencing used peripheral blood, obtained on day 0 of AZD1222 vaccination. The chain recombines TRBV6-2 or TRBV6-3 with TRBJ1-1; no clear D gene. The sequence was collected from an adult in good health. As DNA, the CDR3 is TGTGCCAGCAGTTATCCGGACGGAATGAACACTGAAGCTTTCTTT. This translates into CASSYPDGMNTEAFF.